The T cell receptor (beta chain) described here comes from a study of T cell repertoires in cytomegalovirus infection. Across the whole study: Recently identified HLA-C-restricted CMV epitopes were among the peptides used. CMV infection together with matching HLA type was indicated by public TCR beta signatures.

A few counts support this clonotype. Its antigen is undetermined. Per germline, CDR1 MNHEY and CDR2 SMNVEV (reference sequence). The junction had 6 bases not matched to a gene; V was cut back by 8 bases and J by 5 bases. The CDR3 sequence is 14 residues long. TCRdb reanalysed the reads using MiXCR and keeps one entry per CDR3 protein. The sample records around 770,000 distinct CDR3 sequences, almost 30% being singletons. General study points: Summed public TCR beta family frequency identified CMV carriers bearing the relevant HLA. In two of eight donors, the top clonotype was HLA-C-restricted CMV-specific.

This receptor was identified in a human donor in good health (CMV status not recorded). Some clones in this sample may be carry-over from other donors' samples. The specimen comprised cultured CD8+ T cells from PBMCs, sampled from culture after CMV antigen stimulation. J is TRBJ2-3 and V is TRBV27, with TRBD2 matching over 11 bases. As DNA, the CDR3 is TGTGCCAGCGGGGGGCTAGCGGGGGGAGATACGCAGTATTTT. This encodes CASGGLAGGDTQYF.